This T cell receptor (beta chain) was retrieved from a study of cytotoxic CD8 clonotypes in ibrutinib-treated CLL. On this clone itself: The antigen remains unidentified.

Measured with immunoSEQ multiplex PCR; TCRdb has only the in-frame clones, and not every one. The top ten clones hold about 6.7% of a sample with 330,000 or so clones, under 70% of them seen once. Study findings and constraints: Having risen at ibrutinib response, clonality had fallen back toward baseline by progression.

The input for sequencing was PBMCs, taken after 36 months of ibrutinib treatment. This TCR came from a human donor with chronic lymphocytic leukemia.

This CDR3 reads CASSQDTSYEQYF. The CDR3 DNA sequence: TGTGCCAGCAGCCAAGACACGTCTTACGAGCAGTACTTC. The chain is built from TRBV4-2 and TRBJ2-7; D not certain. V lost 0 bases to trimming and J lost 4 bases, with 7 bases between them. The CDR3 has 13 residues. The V gene's germline CDR1 is LGHNA and CDR2 YNFKEQ.